This TCR beta chain was captured in a study of T cell responses to AZD1222 COVID-19 vaccine. Using immunoSEQ multiplex PCR, the repertoire was profiled, and TCRdb retains in-frame clones only, with some absent. Of under 150,000 clones listed, roughly 90% are singletons. Study-wide results and caveats: At baseline, just five or six AZD1222 recipients tested seropositive. A mostly white British donor set with more females was recruited, and clonal diversity was possibly underestimated.

Unmatched junction bases numbered 2, after V lost 2 bases and J lost 6 bases. This CDR3 contains 14 residues. Germline CDR1 SGHTA, CDR2 FQGNSA. In regard to this clone: Its antigen remains unidentified.

The rearrangement links TRBV7-2 to TRBJ1-4, with 8 positions matching TRBD1. Material: peripheral blood, obtained on day 0 of AZD1222 vaccination. The clonotype originates from an adult in good health. The chain's CDR3 is CASSLQGADEKLFF. The DNA of the CDR3 is TGTGCCAGCAGCTTACAGGGGGCTGATGAAAAACTGTTTTTT.